This T cell receptor beta chain was documented in a study of T cells in Graves' hyperthyroidism and ophthalmopathy. Looking at the study overall: Blood was drawn when the patient was first diagnosed and still untreated.

It was RNA transcripts that yielded the amplified TCR beta CDR3 regions. When the TCR CDR3 underwent first-round RT-PCR, the HTBI primer set was used. One entry per CDR3 protein results from TCRdb running MiXCR on the multiplex PCR reads. The sample consists of just under 750,000 distinct CDR3 sequences, around 40% of them appearing once. In patients aged 18 to 65, hyperthyroidism was newly diagnosed, with duration under 2 months. This clonotype has just one count. Its matching antigen is unknown. Findings of the study overall: Most thyroid-expanded clonotypes above 0.001 were also found in blood. In simple terms, a model built on 13 V-J features told ophthalmopathy apart from stable hyperthyroidism.

Sequencing was carried out using blood. This sequence was found in a woman in her 40s with Graves' hyperthyroidism.

In DNA form, the CDR3 reads TGCGCCAGCAGTGACTACGGACAGGGGGGGGGGTATCAGTCTGAAGCTTTCTTT. Protein sequence: CASSDYGQGGGYQSEAFF. The chain couples TRBV10-2 to TRBJ1-1, with TRBD1 matching 10 bases. Germline V gives CDR1 WSHSY, CDR2 SAAADI. Trimming removed 3 bases from V and 6 bases from J; junction bases left unmatched: 16. This CDR3 has 18 residues.